This T cell receptor (beta chain) was identified in a study of T cell responses to AZD1222 COVID-19 vaccine. Repertoires were generated with immunoSEQ multiplex PCR, while TCRdb's copy carries only in-frame clones and drops some. The profile covers some 91,000 clones, with just over 90% appearing a single time and over 9.5% taken by the ten largest. This clone was counted at least ten times. From germline, CDR1 is SGHNT and CDR2 YYREEE (reference sequence). Trimming removed 1 base from V and 5 bases from J, with 9 bases in between. CDR3 size: 13 residues. The clonotype comes from an adult in good health. Sequencing used peripheral blood, obtained on day 0 of AZD1222 vaccination. The chain employs TRBV5-4 and TRBJ1-2; the D gene is possibly TRBD1 (6 bases). This chain's CDR3 is CASSLSGAYGYTF. In DNA, the CDR3 is TGTGCCAGCAGCTTGTCAGGGGCGTATGGCTACACCTTC. Combining the CDR3 with reference TRBV5-4 and TRBJ1-2 gives the whole variable domain ETGVTQSPTHLIKTRGQQVTLRCSSQSGHNTVSWYQQALGQGPQFIFQYYREEENGRGNFPPRFSGLQFPNYSSELNVNALELDDSALYLCASSLSGAYGYTFGSGTRLTVV.